Listed below are T cell receptor beta chains from one sample, sequenced in a study of identical twins. MiXCR, applied by TCRdb to the 5' RACE reads, yields one record per CDR3 protein. The table lists around 450,000 distinct CDR3 sequences, over 12% of them singletons. In addition, the sample was reused for a study of yellow fever vaccine responses in identical twins.

What was sequenced was CD4+ T cells sorted from blood. These receptors were obtained from a woman between 18 and 30 years old in good health. The CDR3 runs from the conserved cysteine through the conserved F or W. The D gene is left open where the match is weak. Clone size is shown for a subset of rows, as once, few, many or a class of expanded clone.

>TRBV28|.|.|TRBJ2-5
CASSRRSRTQYF
TGTGCCAGCAGCCGGAGGTCGCGGACCCAGTACTTC
>TRBV24-1|.|.|TRBJ2-3
CATSDLGGPTDTQYF
TGTGCCACCAGTGACCTCGGGGGGCCCACAGATACGCAGTATTTT
>TRBV3-1|TRBD2|.|TRBJ2-3
CASSQLAGGLDTQYF
TGTGCCAGCAGCCAGCTAGCGGGAGGGTTGGATACGCAGTATTTT
>TRBV28|.|.|TRBJ1-5
CASSLIGRNQPQHF
TGTGCCAGCAGTTTAATAGGGCGCAATCAGCCCCAGCATTTT
>TRBV12-3/TRBV12-4|.|.|TRBJ1-4
CASSLAGTTNEKLFF
TGTGCCAGCAGTTTAGCCGGGACAACTAATGAAAAACTGTTTTTT
>TRBV10-2|.|.|TRBJ2-7
CASRLGHLSYEQYF
TGCGCCAGCAGGCTAGGACACCTCTCCTACGAGCAGTACTTC
>TRBV4-3|TRBD2|few|TRBJ2-1
CASSLELAVYNEQFF
TGCGCCAGCAGCCTCGAACTAGCGGTTTACAATGAGCAGTTCTTC
>TRBV2|.|once|TRBJ2-5
CASTMGPGQTQYF
TGTGCCAGCACCATGGGGCCAGGCCAGACCCAGTACTTC
>TRBV3-1|.|.|TRBJ1-5
CASSPVQSAQPQHF
TGTGCCAGCAGCCCGGTCCAATCAGCGCAGCCCCAGCATTTT
>TRBV6-2/TRBV6-3|TRBD2|few|TRBJ2-5
CASNPRGTRWRETQYF
TGTGCCAGCAACCCCCGGGGGACTAGATGGAGAGAGACCCAGTACTTC
>TRBV19|.|.|TRBJ2-7
CASRNREFPYEQYF
TGTGCCAGTAGAAACAGGGAGTTCCCCTACGAGCAGTACTTC
>TRBV5-1|TRBD1|.|TRBJ2-3
CASSLEGQGAGDTQYF
TGCGCCAGCAGCTTGGAAGGGCAGGGGGCAGGAGATACGCAGTATTTT
>TRBV7-9|.|.|TRBJ2-1
CASSPRREEQFF
TGTGCCAGCAGCCCGAGGAGGGAGGAGCAGTTCTTC